This note documents a single T cell receptor (beta chain) sequence. What it binds is not known. These data originate in a study of cytomegalovirus exposure and HLA in healthy donors. The study's findings and limits: In an earlier analysis, in 620 or so donors, most V segments appeared productive either ~87% or ~30% of the time. Among immune exposure information, only CMV serostatus was available.

From germline, CDR1 is SEHNR and CDR2 FQNEAQ (reference sequence). Germline trimming cut 4 bases from V and 0 bases from J; bases unmatched to any gene: 5. The CDR3 is 15 amino acids. 60 Vbeta and 13 Jbeta primers were used in PCR. Clones were read by immunoSEQ multiplex PCR, and TCRdb kept only the in-frame ones, dropping some. The sample contains more than 150,000 clones, around 80% of which appear only once. Sequencing was carried out using PBMCs. J is TRBJ2-5 and V is TRBV7-9; TRBD2 aligns across 7 bases. The receptor comes from a man in his late teens or twenties in good health and CMV-seronegative. CDR3 sequence reads: CASSSGLLYQETQYF. The CDR3 DNA sequence: TGTGCCAGCAGCTCGGGACTACTGTACCAAGAGACCCAGTACTTC.